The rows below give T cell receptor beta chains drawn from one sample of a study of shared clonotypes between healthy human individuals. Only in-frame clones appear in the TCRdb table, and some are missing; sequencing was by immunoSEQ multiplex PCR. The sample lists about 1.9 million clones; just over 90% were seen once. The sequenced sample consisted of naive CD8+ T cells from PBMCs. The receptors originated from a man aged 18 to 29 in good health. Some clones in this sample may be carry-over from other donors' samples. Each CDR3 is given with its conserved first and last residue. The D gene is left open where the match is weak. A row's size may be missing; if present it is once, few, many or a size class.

CDR3 protein: CASSGWTGTIYEQYF
CDR3 DNA: TGTGCCAGCAGTGGATGGACCGGGACAATTTACGAGCAGTACTTC
J gene: TRBJ2-7
V gene: TRBV6-6
CDR3 length: 15
clone size: NA
D gene: NA

CDR3 protein: CASSWVTGFDGSYTF
CDR3 DNA: TGTGCCAGCAGCTGGGTGACAGGGTTCGATGGGAGCTACACCTTC
J gene: TRBJ1-2
V gene: TRBV5-8
CDR3 length: 15
clone size: NA
D gene: TRBD1

CDR3 protein: CSAFPGRAGELFF
CDR3 DNA: TGCAGCGCATTTCCAGGGAGGGCCGGGGAGCTGTTTTTT
J gene: TRBJ2-2
V gene: TRBV29-1
CDR3 length: 13
clone size: NA
D gene: TRBD2

CDR3 protein: CASSSGLPYEQYF
CDR3 DNA: TGTGCCAGCAGTTCGGGCCTTCCCTACGAGCAGTACTTC
J gene: TRBJ2-7
V gene: TRBV6-5
CDR3 length: 13
clone size: NA
D gene: NA

CDR3 protein: CSVALNEQFF
CDR3 DNA: TGCAGCGTTGCCCTGAATGAGCAGTTCTTC
J gene: TRBJ2-1
V gene: TRBV29-1
CDR3 length: 10
clone size: NA
D gene: NA

CDR3 protein: CAGRDASYNEQFF
CDR3 DNA: TGTGCCGGTAGGGACGCCTCCTACAATGAGCAGTTCTTC
J gene: TRBJ2-1
V gene: TRBV28
CDR3 length: 13
clone size: NA
D gene: NA

CDR3 protein: CASSKGLAPNEQFF
CDR3 DNA: TGTGCCAGCAGCAAGGGACTAGCCCCAAATGAGCAGTTCTTC
J gene: TRBJ2-1
V gene: TRBV9
CDR3 length: 14
clone size: NA
D gene: TRBD2

CDR3 protein: CASSSPVGGNEQFF
CDR3 DNA: TGTGCCAGCAGTTCCCCCGTAGGGGGCAATGAGCAGTTCTTC
J gene: TRBJ2-1
V gene: TRBV27
CDR3 length: 14
clone size: NA
D gene: NA

CDR3 protein: CASSTRLAPVRGNEQFF
CDR3 DNA: TGTGCCAGCAGCACAAGACTAGCCCCAGTTCGAGGAAATGAGCAGTTCTTC
J gene: TRBJ2-1
V gene: TRBV13
CDR3 length: 17
clone size: NA
D gene: TRBD2

CDR3 protein: CASSHLKSQPQHF
CDR3 DNA: TGCGCCAGCAGCCACCTTAAGTCTCAGCCCCAGCATTTT
J gene: TRBJ1-5
V gene: TRBV4-1
CDR3 length: 13
clone size: few
D gene: NA

CDR3 protein: CASSQGGGARTEAFF
CDR3 DNA: TGCGCCAGCAGCCAAGGTGGGGGGGCGAGGACTGAAGCTTTCTTT
J gene: TRBJ1-1
V gene: TRBV4-1
CDR3 length: 15
clone size: NA
D gene: NA